Listed below are T cell receptor beta chains from one sample, sequenced in a study of blood T cell repertoires in COVID-19. TCRdb's copy holds only in-frame clones and misses some; the assay was immunoSEQ multiplex PCR. The table has some 60,000 clones, approximately 92% seen once; the top ten hold 5.5% to 6.5%. The sequenced sample consisted of peripheral blood. The receptor source for this set is a human donor in a cohort sampled during active COVID-19. CDR3s include the opening cysteine and the closing phenylalanine or tryptophan.

V gene	J gene	CDR3 protein
TRBV4-1	TRBJ1-1	CASSPLGGAPLNTEAFF
TRBV7-3	TRBJ2-1	CASSLRDARSEQFF
TRBV5-5	TRBJ1-5	CASSPGYGGNQPQHF
TRBV19	TRBJ2-1	CASSISEPSGGPSNEQFF
TRBV4-1	TRBJ1-3	CASSQLTRGGLSGNTIYF
TRBV7-2	TRBJ2-7	CASSPTLTDSTYEQYF
TRBV9	TRBJ2-2	CASSVTPAGGELFF
TRBV6-6	TRBJ2-7	CASSPAGTSYEQYF
TRBV7-2	TRBJ1-1	CASRLRARGTEAFF
TRBV4-2	TRBJ2-7	CASSRSGGGSYEQYF
TRBV6-8	TRBJ2-3	CASSYKGTGSPFNTDTQYF
TRBV2	TRBJ1-2	CASSIGGGNYGYTF
TRBV5-1	TRBJ2-1	CASSSYRDRGHNEQFF
TRBV5-1	TRBJ1-3	CASSFDNGNTIYF
TRBV9	TRBJ2-6	CASSVGVVAGTGGANVLTF
TRBV7-2	TRBJ2-2	CASSLDRGYTGELFF
TRBV5-4	TRBJ2-5	CASSTDFGDETQYF
TRBV18	TRBJ1-2	CASSPRPDSRYGYTF
TRBV20-1	TRBJ1-2	CSPKGAYGYTF
TRBV10-2	TRBJ1-1	CASSEWGGAYTEAFF
TRBV2	TRBJ2-6	CASSLLAGANVLTF
TRBV5-1	TRBJ2-1	CASSLALRGGVDYNEQFF
TRBV2	TRBJ1-2	CASSFDNGYTF
TRBV30	TRBJ2-3	CAWSPPPGTDTQYF
TRBV30	TRBJ1-5	CAWSVREATRPQHF
TRBV14	TRBJ1-2	CASSQDTVNYGYTF
TRBV18	TRBJ2-2	CASSPLGGRTSGELFF
TRBV3-1/TRBV3-2	TRBJ2-3	CASSPGRHYSGRRRTDTQYF
TRBV19	TRBJ2-7	CASSIDLRNEQYF
TRBV2	TRBJ2-3	CASGRQTSTDTQYF
TRBV4-1	TRBJ1-4	CASSRSTGATNEKLFF
TRBV19	TRBJ2-2	CASSKSSGRAVTGELFF
TRBV3-1/TRBV3-2	TRBJ2-4	CATPGPGAPAKNIQYF
TRBV5-1	TRBJ2-7	CASSIKGGGGRSYEQYF
TRBV5-6	TRBJ1-1	CASSLSGAEAFF
TRBV18	TRBJ2-5	CASSLGLAYEATQYF
TRBV7-2	TRBJ2-3	CASSSRQGADTQYF
TRBV20-1	TRBJ1-1	CSGAGYTEAFF
TRBV12-3/TRBV12-4	TRBJ2-7	CASSRTVYEQYF
TRBV9	TRBJ2-5	CASSVSRRESRETQYF
TRBV30	TRBJ2-1	CALAGVGNEQFF
TRBV4-1	TRBJ2-2	CASSILQDSTGELFF
TRBV15	TRBJ2-7	CATSPRTSGGWPEQYF
TRBV5-1	TRBJ2-3	CASSLALGTSASTDTQYF
TRBV7-2	TRBJ2-4	CASSLVARLAGNLDIQYF
TRBV28	TRBJ2-7	CASSQGSGGYEQYF
TRBV11-2	TRBJ2-1	CASSLELAGAYNEQFF
TRBV6-1	TRBJ1-3	CASSVSRSRAGNTIYF
TRBV12-5	TRBJ2-7	CASGLGLAYEQYF
TRBV5-8	TRBJ1-1	CASPHFGDKSNTEAFF
TRBV18	TRBJ2-7	CASSPVAGTYEQYF
TRBV4-2	TRBJ2-5	CASSQEDFQETQYF